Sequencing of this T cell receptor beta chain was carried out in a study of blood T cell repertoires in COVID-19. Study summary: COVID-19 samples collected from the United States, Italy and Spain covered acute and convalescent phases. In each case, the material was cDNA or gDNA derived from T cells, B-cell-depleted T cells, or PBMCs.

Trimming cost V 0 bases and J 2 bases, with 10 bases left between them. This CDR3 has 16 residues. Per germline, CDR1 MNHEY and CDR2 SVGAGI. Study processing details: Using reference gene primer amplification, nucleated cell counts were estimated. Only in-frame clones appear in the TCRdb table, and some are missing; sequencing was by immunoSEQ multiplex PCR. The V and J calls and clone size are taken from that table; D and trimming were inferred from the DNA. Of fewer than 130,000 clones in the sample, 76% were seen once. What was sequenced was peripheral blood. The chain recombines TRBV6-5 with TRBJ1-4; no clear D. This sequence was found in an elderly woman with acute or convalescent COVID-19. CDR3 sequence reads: CASSYSGDMTNEKLFF. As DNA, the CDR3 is TGTGCCAGCAGTTACTCCGGTGACATGACTAATGAAAAACTGTTTTTT.